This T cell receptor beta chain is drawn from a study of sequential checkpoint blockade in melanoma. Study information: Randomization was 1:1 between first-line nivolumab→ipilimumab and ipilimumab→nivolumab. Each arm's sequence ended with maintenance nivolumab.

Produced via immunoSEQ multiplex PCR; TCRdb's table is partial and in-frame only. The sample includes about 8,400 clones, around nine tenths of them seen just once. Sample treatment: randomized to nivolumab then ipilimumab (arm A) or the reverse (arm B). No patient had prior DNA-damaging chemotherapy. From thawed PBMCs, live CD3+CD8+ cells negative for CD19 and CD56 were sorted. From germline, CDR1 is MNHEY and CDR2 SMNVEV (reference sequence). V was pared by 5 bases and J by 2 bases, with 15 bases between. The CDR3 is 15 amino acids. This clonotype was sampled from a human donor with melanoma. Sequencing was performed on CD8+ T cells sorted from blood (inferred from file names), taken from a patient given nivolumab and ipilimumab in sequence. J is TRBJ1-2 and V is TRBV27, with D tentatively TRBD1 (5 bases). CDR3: CASSPVGVPNYGYTF. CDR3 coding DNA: TGTGCCAGCAGTCCCGTAGGGGTGCCGAACTATGGCTACACCTTC.